The 24 T cell receptor beta chains in this list originate from one sample, sequenced in a study of blood T cells in healthy people across ages. Together with a sample-barcoded 5' primer, a J-beta primer mix was included in a second PCR lasting about 7 to 12 cycles. TCRdb fed the 5' RACE reads into MiXCR, producing one record per CDR3 protein. The data contain more than 900,000 distinct CDR3 sequences, about 23% of them singletons. The same sample was also studied in work on T cells of mothers and their children.

The sequenced material came from blood. Every receptor here comes from a girl aged 2 to 9 in good health.

The chain carries TRBV4-1 and TRBJ2-1; D unclear. Trimming pared 6 bases from V and 6 bases from J, leaving 6 bases between. CDR3 size: 11 residues. Germline V gene lookup returns CDR1 MGHRA and CDR2 YSYEKL. Here the CDR3 DNA reads TGCGCCAGCAGGGTCCGCAATGAGCAGTTCTTC. Translated, it gives CASRVRNEQFF.

The gene calls are TRBV29-1 and TRBJ2-1, with D possibly being TRBD2 (6 bases). The CDR3 runs 15 residues. Trimming took 3 bases from V and 1 from J, leaving 13 bases between them. Germline CDR1 reads SQVTM; CDR2 reads ANQGSEA. The CDR3 loop is CSVEHAGLSYNEQFF. The CDR3 nucleotides read TGCAGCGTTGAGCATGCGGGGTTATCCTACAATGAGCAGTTCTTC.

This chain uses TRBV10-3 with TRBJ2-1; 13 bases are a match to TRBD2. J was trimmed by 8 bases and V by 5 bases; bases with no gene match: 6. Germline values: CDR1 ENHRY, CDR2 SYGVKD. The CDR3 contains 15 residues. CDR3 DNA sequence: TGTGCCATCAGTTCCGGGACTAGCGGGGTGTATGAGCAGTTCTTC. Translated: CAISSGTSGVYEQFF.

This clonotype was detected a few times. CDR3: CASSPAGAAIETQYF. CDR3 nucleotides: TGCGCCAGCAGTCCAGCGGGGGCCGCGATAGAGACCCAGTACTTC. The chain joins TRBV5-1 to TRBJ2-5; 8 bases align to TRBD2. The CDR3 is made up of 15 amino acids. Germline loops: CDR1 SGHRS, CDR2 YFSETQ. V gave up 5 bases and J gave up 4 bases; unmatched junction bases: 10.

The chain recombines TRBV12-3 or TRBV12-4 with TRBJ2-7; D perhaps matches TRBD1 (7 bases). Deletions cut 7 bases from V and 6 bases from J, with 16 bases between. The CDR3 length is 13 residues. Written as DNA, the CDR3 is TGTGCCAGCAACCATGCAGGGGGAGGCGAGCAGTACTTC. Protein: CASNHAGGGEQYF.

This clonotype was recorded at least ten times. This chain connects TRBV20-1 to TRBJ2-5; TRBD2 matches 11 bases. Losses at the gene ends were 1 base for V and 5 bases for J; bases not matched to a gene: 3. The CDR3 spans 14 residues. Germline values: CDR1 DFQATT, CDR2 SNEGSKA (reference sequence). This CDR3 reads CSARVSGRGETQYF. The CDR3 DNA reads TGCAGTGCTAGAGTTAGCGGGAGGGGGGAGACCCAGTACTTC.

This clonotype turned up a few times. This chain joins TRBV10-3 and TRBJ2-2; D possibly corresponds to TRBD1 (6 bases). CDR1 is ENHRY, CDR2 SYGVKD, per germline. V was trimmed by 6 bases and J by 1 base, leaving 12 bases between them. The CDR3 totals 15 residues. The DNA for the CDR3 is TGTGCCATCAGCGGCCTGGGACAGAACACCGGGGAGCTGTTTTTT. The encoded protein is CAISGLGQNTGELFF.

To note about this clonotype: A much larger clone lies a single base off, so this may be a read error. This rearrangement joins TRBV4-3 to TRBJ2-1; no reliable D call. V shed 4 bases and J shed 10 bases, with 14 bases lying between them. The CDR3 is 13 amino acids. Germline loops: CDR1 LGHNA, CDR2 YSLEER. CDR3 DNA: TGCGCCAGCAGCCGGTATGGGTCTAAGGAGCAGTTCTTC. Amino acid sequence: CASSRYGSKEQFF.

This clonotype was recorded a few times. The chain uses TRBV20-1 and TRBJ2-4; no definite D call. The CDR3 covers 14 residues. V lost 3 bases, J lost 0 bases, and 9 bases lay in between. CDR1 and CDR2 from the germline V gene are DFQATT and SNEGSKA (reference sequence). The CDR3 spells CSASKDGAKNIQYF. The CDR3 bases are TGCAGTGCTAGTAAGGATGGAGCCAAAAACATTCAGTACTTC.

This clonotype was seen only a few times. This chain connects TRBV9 to TRBJ2-5, with D possibly being TRBD1 or TRBD2 (6 bases each). The CDR3 is 15 amino acids. Trimming shortened V by 0 bases and J by 3 bases, and 12 bases separated the two germline ends. Per the germline V gene, CDR1 is SGDLS and CDR2 is YYNGEE. The CDR3 DNA is TGTGCCAGCAGCGTAGAGGGGGGCGGGAAAGAGACCCAGTACTTC. Translating gives CASSVEGGGKETQYF.

This clonotype was seen only a few times. The chain uses TRBV7-2 and TRBJ2-7; maybe TRBD2 (5 bases). Trimming cost V 4 bases and J 2 bases, with 15 bases left between them. The germline V gene encodes CDR1 SGHTA and CDR2 FQGNSA. There are 15 residues in the CDR3. Here the CDR3 reads CASSYKDFLTYEQYF. In nucleotides, the CDR3 is TGTGCCAGCAGCTATAAGGACTTTCTGACCTACGAGCAGTACTTC.

This clonotype turned up a few times. The rearrangement uses TRBV7-9 and TRBJ2-5; D call uncertain. The end of the DNA fits TRBJ2-1 better, so the J call may be wrong. The CDR3 sequence is 15 residues long. The germline V gene has CDR1 SEHNR and CDR2 FQNEAQ (reference sequence). This CDR3 is CASSIPSSSLDEQFF. In DNA, the CDR3 is TGTGCCAGCAGCATCCCGTCTAGTTCTCTCGATGAGCAGTTCTTC.

This clonotype was observed a few times. The chain carries TRBV9 and TRBJ2-4, with 12 bases identical to TRBD2. V lost 4 bases to trimming and J lost 2 bases; unmatched junction nucleotides: 4. CDR1 and CDR2 (germline): SGDLS, YYNGEE. This CDR3 is 16 amino acids long. The CDR3 spells CASSLTSGSTKNIQYF. CDR3 nucleotide sequence: TGTGCCAGCAGCTTGACTAGCGGGAGTACCAAAAACATTCAGTACTTC.

This clonotype was seen at least ten times. The V and J genes are TRBV4-2 and TRBJ2-1; D is possibly TRBD2 (5 bases). V was trimmed by 0 bases and J by 0 bases, leaving 9 bases between them. The CDR3 totals 16 residues. Germline V gene data show CDR1 as LGHNA and CDR2 as YNFKEQ. The DNA of the CDR3 is TGTGCCAGCAGCCAAGAAGAGGGATTCTCCTACAATGAGCAGTTCTTC. It codes for CASSQEEGFSYNEQFF.

This clonotype was seen more than once but under ten times. The chain is built from TRBV28 and TRBJ1-4; D might be TRBD1 (5 bases). The germline V and J ends were trimmed by 5 bases and 5 bases, with 12 bases remaining between them. The CDR3 is made up of 14 amino acids. CDR1 and CDR2 from the germline V gene are MDHEN and SYDVKM. CDR3 sequence (DNA): TGTGCCAGCAGTCCCGGGACCCTGAATGAAAAACTGTTTTTT. Its translation is CASSPGTLNEKLFF.

The V gene is TRBV19, the J gene TRBJ1-4; D unresolved. This CDR3 region has 12 residues. From germline, CDR1 is LNHDA and CDR2 SQIVND (reference sequence). Trimming cost V 6 bases and J 11 bases, with 13 bases left between them. CDR3 protein: CASRSGEEKLFF. The CDR3 nucleotides are TGTGCCAGTAGATCGGGTGAAGAGAAACTGTTTTTT.

The chain joins TRBV11-2 to TRBJ1-4; D is uncertain. Germline CDR1 and CDR2: SGHAT and FQNNGV. Trimming removed 3 bases at V and 0 bases at J, with 2 bases between. CDR3 length: 13 residues. CDR3 DNA: TGTGCCAGCAGCTTTACAACTAATGAAAAACTGTTTTTT. Protein: CASSFTTNEKLFF.

The chain uses TRBV7-2 and TRBJ1-4; D remains unclear. CDR1 is SGHTA, CDR2 FQGNSA, per germline. V dropped 3 bases and J dropped 3 bases, with 14 bases sitting between them. The CDR3 loop spans 16 amino acids. The CDR3 DNA is TGTGCCAGCAGCTTGGGAACAATTGCCGCTAATGAAAAACTGTTTTTT. The encoded protein is CASSLGTIAANEKLFF.

The chain has TRBV7-9 and TRBJ2-5; D gene uncertain. The germline V and J ends were trimmed by 1 base and 5 bases, with 11 bases remaining between them. Germline CDR1 and CDR2: SEHNR and FQNEAQ (reference sequence). The CDR3 is 14 residues long. CDR3 sequence (DNA): TGTGCCAGCAGCTTAGGATACAGCGAGGAGACCCAGTACTTC. Its translation: CASSLGYSEETQYF.

This clonotype was counted only a few times. The chain is built from TRBV15 and TRBJ2-1; D is unclear. The CDR3 sequence is 16 residues long. The germline V gene has CDR1 LNHNV and CDR2 YYDKDF (reference sequence). The V end lost 1 base, the J end lost 5 bases, and 15 bases lay between the germline ends. Here the CDR3 DNA reads TGTGCCACCAGCAGAGGAGGCGGCAGAATAAACAATGAGCAGTTCTTC. This encodes CATSRGGGRINNEQFF. Complete variable domain (other parts from reference TRBV15 and TRBJ2-1): DAMVIQNPRYQVTQFGKPVTLSCSQTLNHNVMYWYQQKSSQAPKLLFHYYDKDFNNEADTPDNFQSRRPNTSFCFLDIRSPGLGDTAMYLCATSRGGGRINNEQFFGPGTRLTVL.

This clonotype was detected a few times. The rearrangement links TRBV28 to TRBJ2-5, with D perhaps TRBD1 (6 bases). This CDR3 region has 12 residues. Germline V lookup: CDR1 MDHEN, CDR2 SYDVKM. The CDR3 coding sequence is TGTGGAGCCCGGGACAACCAAGAGACCCAGTACTTC. This gives the protein CGARDNQETQYF.

This clonotype has a count of ten or more. This chain connects TRBV7-3 to TRBJ2-1; TRBD1 aligns across 7 bases. J was trimmed by 7 bases and V by 6 bases; bases with no gene match: 3. The germline V gene encodes CDR1 SGHTA and CDR2 FQGTGA. The length of the CDR3 is 12 residues. The CDR3 DNA reads TGTGCCAGCAGTTCGACAGGGAATGAGCAGTTCTTC. Amino acids: CASSSTGNEQFF.

This clonotype was seen only a few times. J is TRBJ1-3 and V is TRBV7-2, with D unresolved. CDR1 is SGHTA and CDR2 is FQGNSA in the germline V gene. The CDR3 extends over 14 amino acids. With 1 base removed from V and 4 bases from J, the gap between germline ends came to 8 bases. The CDR3 sequence: CASSLVGPGNTIYF. The CDR3 bases are TGTGCCAGCAGCTTAGTAGGTCCGGGAAACACCATATATTTT.

Only a few counts were recorded for this clonotype. This chain uses TRBV20-1 with TRBJ1-4, with D unclear. The CDR3 spans 13 residues. Looked up from germline, CDR1 is DFQATT and CDR2 is SNEGSKA (reference sequence). The V gene lost 6 bases and the J gene lost 6 bases, with 14 bases spanning the gap. The CDR3: CSASRATDEKLFF. The DNA of the CDR3 is TGCAGTGCCAGCCGGGCGACGGATGAAAAACTGTTTTTT.